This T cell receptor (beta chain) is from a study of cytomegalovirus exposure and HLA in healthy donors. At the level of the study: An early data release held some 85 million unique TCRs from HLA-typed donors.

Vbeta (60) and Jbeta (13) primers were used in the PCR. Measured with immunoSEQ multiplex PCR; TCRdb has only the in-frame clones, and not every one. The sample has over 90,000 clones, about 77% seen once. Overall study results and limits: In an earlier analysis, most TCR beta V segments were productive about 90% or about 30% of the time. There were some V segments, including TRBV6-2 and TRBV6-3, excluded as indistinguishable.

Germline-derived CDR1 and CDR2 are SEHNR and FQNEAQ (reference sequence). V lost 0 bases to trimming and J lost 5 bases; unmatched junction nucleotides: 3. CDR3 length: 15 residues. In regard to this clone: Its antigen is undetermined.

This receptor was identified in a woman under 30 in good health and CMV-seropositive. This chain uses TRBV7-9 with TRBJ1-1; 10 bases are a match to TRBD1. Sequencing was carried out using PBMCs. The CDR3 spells CASSLATGGYTEAFF. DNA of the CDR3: TGTGCCAGCAGCTTAGCGACAGGGGGCTATACTGAAGCTTTCTTT.